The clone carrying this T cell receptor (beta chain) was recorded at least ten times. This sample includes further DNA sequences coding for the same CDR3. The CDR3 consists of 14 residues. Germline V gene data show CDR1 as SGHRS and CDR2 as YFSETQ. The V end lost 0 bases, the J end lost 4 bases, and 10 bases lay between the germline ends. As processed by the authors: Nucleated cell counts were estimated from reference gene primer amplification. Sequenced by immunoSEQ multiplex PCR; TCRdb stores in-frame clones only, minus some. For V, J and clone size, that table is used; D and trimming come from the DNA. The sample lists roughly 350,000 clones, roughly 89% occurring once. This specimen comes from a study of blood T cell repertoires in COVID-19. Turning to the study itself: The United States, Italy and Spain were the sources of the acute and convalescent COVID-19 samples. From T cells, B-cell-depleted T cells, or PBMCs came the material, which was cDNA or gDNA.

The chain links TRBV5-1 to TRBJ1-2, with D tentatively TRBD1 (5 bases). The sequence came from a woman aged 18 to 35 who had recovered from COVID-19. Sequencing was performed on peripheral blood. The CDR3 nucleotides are TGCGCCAGCAGCTTGGCCCAGGGTGGCTATGGCTACACCTTC. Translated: CASSLAQGGYGYTF.